The T cell receptor (beta chain) described here comes from a study of OX40 agonist ivuxolimab in advanced cancers. Overall study: It was ivuxolimab, an agonistic anti-OX40 (CD134) antibody, that patients were treated with. With a range of roughly 20 to 85, age averaged about 58 years, and about 80% were male.

In germline, CDR1 is SGHNT, CDR2 YENEEA. This CDR3 has 11 residues. V dropped 4 bases and J dropped 7 bases, with 8 bases sitting between them. Generated by immunoSEQ multiplex PCR, the TCRdb table keeps only in-frame clones and is missing some. The sample holds about 45,000 clones, about four fifths seen once. Exclusion of a patient followed from autoimmune disease history or systemic immunosuppression. This sequence was found in an adult with an advanced solid tumor such as melanoma, head and neck, liver or kidney cancer. Sample: CD4+ or CD8+ T cells sorted from blood, taken in a trial of the OX40 agonist ivuxolimab. The chain is built from TRBV11-3 and TRBJ2-7; D gene uncertain. In nucleotides, the CDR3 is TGTGCCAGCAGCTACCTGGGGGAGCAGTACTTC. This sequence encodes CASSYLGEQYF.